This T cell receptor (beta chain) was obtained from a study of OX40 agonist ivuxolimab in advanced cancers. Study in general: Ivuxolimab was administered intravenously to patients at 0.01 to 10 mg/kg every 2 weeks. Cohort: 80% to 90% men, mean age around 60, aged roughly 20 to 79.

The CDR3 spans 14 residues. Trimming removed 5 bases from V and 0 bases from J, with 10 bases in between. CDR1 is LNHDA and CDR2 is SQIVND in the germline V gene (reference sequence). Only in-frame clones appear in the TCRdb table, and some are missing; sequencing was by immunoSEQ multiplex PCR. This repertoire shows over 8,000 clones, roughly three fifths found once; its top ten account for roughly 46%. Notes on the study in general: Some of the nonresponding patients also showed low levels of normalized T-cell clonal expansion.

This clone was observed at least ten times. Its matching antigen is unknown. The same CDR3 can be traced to other DNA sequences in this sample. People who had autoimmune disease history or systemic immunosuppression were excluded. The sample was CD4+ or CD8+ T cells sorted from blood, taken in a trial of the OX40 agonist ivuxolimab. This sequence joins TRBV19 and TRBJ1-1, with D perhaps TRBD1 (6 bases). This sequence was found in an adult with an advanced solid tumor such as melanoma, head and neck, liver or kidney cancer. As DNA, the CDR3 is TGTGCCAGTAGTTTAACAGGGATGAACACTGAAGCTTTCTTT. Translation: CASSLTGMNTEAFF.